This T cell receptor (beta chain) was captured by sequencing in a study of blood T cell repertoires in COVID-19. Study summary: Nucleic acid was either cDNA or gDNA, and it came from T cells, B-cell-depleted T cells, or PBMCs.

Authors' methods: The authors estimated nucleated cell counts from reference gene primer amplification. Using immunoSEQ multiplex PCR, the repertoire was profiled, and TCRdb retains in-frame clones only, with some absent. D and trimming were read from the DNA, whereas the V and J calls and clone size are those reported in that table. Of under 150,000 clones listed, roughly 84% were seen once; the top ten hold 1.4%. CDR1 is MNHEY, CDR2 SMNVEV, per germline (reference sequence). V lost 3 bases and J 7 bases, leaving 10 bases between the germline ends. This CDR3 is 14 amino acids long. V and J are TRBV27 and TRBJ1-6; a possible D gene is TRBD1 (5 bases). The sequenced sample consisted of peripheral blood. The receptor's source is a man between 60 and 70 years old with acute or convalescent COVID-19. CDR3 DNA sequence: TGTGCCAGCAGTTTTAGGAGGGGCAATTCACCCCTCCACTTT. This translates into CASSFRRGNSPLHF.